This T cell receptor (beta chain) was identified during a study of regulatory T cells in long-lasting Graves disease. Findings and limits, study-wide: There was favoring of TRBV28, TRBJ1-2 and TRBJ2-5 in persistent disease.

Sequencing libraries for TCR beta were prepared with iRepertoire HTBI primers and Arm-PCR of CDR3 regions. TCRdb called the multiplex PCR reads again in MiXCR, with one record for every CDR3 protein. The sample has 360,000 or so distinct CDR3 sequences, roughly 25% seen once. The time point: persistent/refractory GD, antithyroid drugs over 5 years with positive TRAb. Construction of the TCR library relied on RNA isolated from PBMCs. This CDR3 spans 12 amino acids. V dropped 10 bases and J dropped 10 bases, with 17 bases sitting between them. Germline CDR1 and CDR2: MNHEY and SMNVEV (reference sequence). Turning to this clonotype: The target antigen is unknown.

This sequence originates from a woman in her forties with Graves disease. The specimen comprised peripheral blood mononuclear cells (PBMCs), sampled when the disease was refractory, from a patient treated with antithyroid drugs. This chain uses TRBV27 with TRBJ2-4; D not certain. The CDR3: CANPTQWNIQYF. The CDR3 DNA reads TGTGCCAACCCAACACAGTGGAATATTCAGTACTTC.